This TCR beta chain came from a study of blood T cell repertoires in COVID-19. Produced via immunoSEQ multiplex PCR; TCRdb's table is partial and in-frame only. The sample consists of about 390,000 clones, 87% of them appearing once. V was clipped by 1 base and J by 5 bases, with 11 bases between them. Germline assignment: CDR1 LGHDT and CDR2 YNNKEL (reference sequence). This CDR3 contains 14 residues. Sequenced sample: peripheral blood. The clonotype was recovered from a woman aged 60 to 75 with COVID-19, enrolled during active disease. The chain links TRBV3-1 (or the pseudogene TRBV3-2) to TRBJ1-2; tentative D call: TRBD1 (5 bases). The CDR3 coding sequence is TGTGCCAGCAGCCAAGTAAGGGGTTCGTATGGCTACACCTTC. Encoded protein: CASSQVRGSYGYTF.